The source of this T cell receptor beta chain is a study of cytomegalovirus exposure and HLA in healthy donors. Study context: In terms of ancestry, the Caucasian-associated cluster contained about 80% of the approximately 420 genotyped donors. Study-level findings and limits: In a later analysis, across HLA loci, associated TCR counts were highest for DRB1, lowest for HLA-C.

The PCR had 60 Vbeta and 13 Jbeta primers. Repertoires were generated with immunoSEQ multiplex PCR, while TCRdb's copy carries only in-frame clones and drops some. The sample has some 67,000 clones, roughly nine tenths seen once. A word on this clone: Its cognate antigen is unknown.

Per the germline V gene, CDR1 is SGHTA and CDR2 is FQGNSA. The CDR3 consists of 14 residues. V shed 5 bases and J shed 1 base, with 11 bases lying between them. The sequencing input was PBMCs. The origin of this receptor is a woman aged 25-40 years in good health and CMV-seropositive. The chain has TRBV7-2 and TRBJ1-1; D may be TRBD1 (6 bases). The CDR3, as DNA: TGTGCCAGCAGCCCGTCAGGGGAGAACACTGAAGCTTTCTTT. As protein: CASSPSGENTEAFF.